This T cell receptor beta chain was found in a study of CD8+CD57+ T cells in acquired aplastic anemia. Whole-study findings and limits: Between patients and controls, approximately 29 CD8+ CDR3 sequences were found in common.

This clonotype was counted many times. The antigen is not known. For CDR3 and TCR beta VDJ profiling, genomic DNA was the template used. Each CDR3 protein gets one entry after TCRdb re-called the reads with MiXCR. The data show about 81,000 distinct CDR3 sequences, with about 45% seen just once and 66% held by the top ten. This CDR3 comprises 14 residues. Trimming removed 3 bases from V and 8 bases from J, with 16 bases in between. Sequencing was done on a sample of sorted CD4+, CD8+, or CD8+CD57+ T cells (not recorded which) from PBMCs. The clonotype comes from a human donor in good health, serving as a control. The chain links TRBV12-3 or TRBV12-4 to TRBJ1-2; D remains ambiguous. This CDR3 reads CASSLGFGQNGYTF. DNA of the CDR3: TGTGCCAGCAGTTTGGGGTTTGGGCAGAACGGCTACACCTTC.